The source of this T cell receptor beta chain is a study of cytomegalovirus exposure and HLA in healthy donors. Study as a whole: There were some 120 million unique TCR beta sequences, drawn from 150 million to 200 million T cells, in an earlier analysis. Within an early data release were 65 million to 90 million unique TCRs drawn from HLA-typed donors. Notes on the study in general: A later analysis associated 16,951 TCR beta sequences with HLA alleles at a 0.05 false discovery rate.

V dropped 2 bases and J dropped 4; count of bases not matched to a gene: 2. There are 14 residues in the CDR3. Germline V gene lookup returns CDR1 SEHNR and CDR2 FQNEAQ (reference sequence). It was with 60 Vbeta and 13 Jbeta primers that the PCR ran. Profiling relied on immunoSEQ multiplex PCR, and the TCRdb table lists in-frame clones only, not all of them. The sample shows more than 150,000 clones, 70% to 85% of them seen only once. Of note for this clone: Antigen specificity is unknown.

This chain connects TRBV7-9 to TRBJ1-5; 7 bases are a match to TRBD1. The sample was PBMCs. This clonotype originated in a girl aged 2 to 10 in good health and CMV-seropositive. The CDR3 loop is CASSLRDSNQPQHF. The CDR3 bases are TGTGCCAGCAGCTTACGGGACAGTAATCAGCCCCAGCATTTT.